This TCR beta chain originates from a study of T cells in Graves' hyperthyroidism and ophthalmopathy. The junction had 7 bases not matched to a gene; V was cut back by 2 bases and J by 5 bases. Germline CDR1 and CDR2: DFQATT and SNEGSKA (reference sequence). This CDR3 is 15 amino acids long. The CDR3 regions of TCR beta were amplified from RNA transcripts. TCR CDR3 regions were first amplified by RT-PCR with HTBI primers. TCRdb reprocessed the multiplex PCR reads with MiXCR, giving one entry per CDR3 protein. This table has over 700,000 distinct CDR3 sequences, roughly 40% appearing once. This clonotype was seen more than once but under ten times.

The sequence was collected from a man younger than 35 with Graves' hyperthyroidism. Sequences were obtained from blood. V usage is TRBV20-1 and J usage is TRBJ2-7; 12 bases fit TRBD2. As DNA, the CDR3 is TGCAGTGCTAGACGGGCTAGCGGGAGGGCGGACGAGCAGTACTTC. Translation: CSARRASGRADEQYF.